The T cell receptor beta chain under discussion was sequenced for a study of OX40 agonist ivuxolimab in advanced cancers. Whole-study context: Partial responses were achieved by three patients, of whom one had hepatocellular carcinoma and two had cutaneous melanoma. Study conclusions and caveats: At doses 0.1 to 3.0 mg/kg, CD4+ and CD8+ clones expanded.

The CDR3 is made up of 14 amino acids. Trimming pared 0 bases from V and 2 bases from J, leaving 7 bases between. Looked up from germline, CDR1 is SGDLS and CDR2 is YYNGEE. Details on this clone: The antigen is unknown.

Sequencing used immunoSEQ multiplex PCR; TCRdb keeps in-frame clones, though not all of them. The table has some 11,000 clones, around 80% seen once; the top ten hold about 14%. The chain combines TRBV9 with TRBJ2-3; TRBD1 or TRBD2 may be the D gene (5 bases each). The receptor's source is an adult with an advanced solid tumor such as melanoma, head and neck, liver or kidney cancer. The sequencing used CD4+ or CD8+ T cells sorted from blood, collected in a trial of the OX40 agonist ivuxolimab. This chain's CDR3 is CASSVAGLTDTQYF. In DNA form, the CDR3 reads TGTGCCAGCAGCGTAGCGGGGCTCACAGATACGCAGTATTTT.